This TCR beta chain was recovered during a study of CD8+ T cells in alopecia areata. Regarding treatment: oral pan-JAK inhibitor, 5-10 mg twice daily. In alopecia areata patients, both lesional scalp punch biopsies and peripheral blood were collected. Deletions cut 1 base from V and 4 bases from J, with 11 bases between. The CDR3 sequence is 14 residues long. Looked up from germline, CDR1 is SQVTM and CDR2 is ANQGSEA. With respect to this clone: Its target is unknown.

Study results and caveats: In scalp and blood, many expanded lesional clones persisted during tofacitinib. Resident alphabeta T-cell populations of normal skin are likewise subject to sequencing in scalp samples. Baseline CD8+ expansion's link to response remains uncertain, as there was one nonresponder.

RNA was extracted and reverse transcribed into cDNA as the sequencing template. Here immunoSEQ multiplex PCR was the method, and the copy in TCRdb shows in-frame clones only, minus some. The profile covers 70,000 or so clones, with approximately 29% appearing a single time and 15% taken by the ten largest. The receptor's source is a human donor with alopecia areata. The chain employs TRBV29-1 and TRBJ2-1; no reliable D call. The sample here was CD8+ T cells sorted from blood, taken at week 4, from a patient treated with tofacitinib. CDR3 sequence: CSVEGFTVYNEQFF. As DNA, the CDR3 is TGCAGCGTTGAAGGGTTTACGGTTTACAATGAGCAGTTCTTC.